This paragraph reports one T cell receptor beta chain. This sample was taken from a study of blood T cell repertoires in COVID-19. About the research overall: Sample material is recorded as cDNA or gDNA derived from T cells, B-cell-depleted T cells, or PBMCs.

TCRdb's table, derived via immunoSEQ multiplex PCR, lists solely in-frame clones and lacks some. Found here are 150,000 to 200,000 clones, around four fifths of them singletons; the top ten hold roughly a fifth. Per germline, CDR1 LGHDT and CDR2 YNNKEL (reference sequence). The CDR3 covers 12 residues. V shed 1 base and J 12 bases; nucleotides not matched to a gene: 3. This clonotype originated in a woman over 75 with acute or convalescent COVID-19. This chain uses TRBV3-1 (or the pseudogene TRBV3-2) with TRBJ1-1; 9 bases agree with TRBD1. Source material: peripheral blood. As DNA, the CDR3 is TGTGCCAGCAGCCAAGGGGACAGGGAATCTTTCTTT. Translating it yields CASSQGDRESFF.